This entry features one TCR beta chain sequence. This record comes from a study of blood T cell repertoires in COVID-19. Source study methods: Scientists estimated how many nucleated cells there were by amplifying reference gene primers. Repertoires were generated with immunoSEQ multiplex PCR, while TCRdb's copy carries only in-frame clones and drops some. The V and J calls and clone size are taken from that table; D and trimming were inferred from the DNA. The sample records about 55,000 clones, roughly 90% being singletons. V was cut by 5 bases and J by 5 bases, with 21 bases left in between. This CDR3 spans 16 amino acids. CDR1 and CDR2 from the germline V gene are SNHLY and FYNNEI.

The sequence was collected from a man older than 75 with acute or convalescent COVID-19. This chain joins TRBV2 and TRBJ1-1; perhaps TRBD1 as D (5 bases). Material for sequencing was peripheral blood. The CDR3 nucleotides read TGTGCCAGCAGTCTGAAAGATCGGGGGATCAAGACTGAAGCTTTCTTT. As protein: CASSLKDRGIKTEAFF.